This entry lists 21 T cell receptor beta chains sequenced from one sample in a study of shared clonotypes between healthy human individuals. Sequencing was performed with immunoSEQ multiplex PCR; in TCRdb, only in-frame clones are kept and a portion is missing. The sample has more than 850,000 clones; 70% to 80% are singletons. The sample was memory CD4+ T cells from PBMCs. Subset described: CD45RA-negative fraction. Source of these receptors: a man younger than 35 in good health. Some clones in this sample may be carry-over from other donors' samples.

CDR3 residues: CASSRLRWDTEAFF. The DNA for the CDR3 is TGTGCCAGCAGCCGACTTCGTTGGGACACTGAAGCTTTCTTT. The chain is built from TRBV6-5 and TRBJ1-1; no firm D call. With 6 bases removed from V and 3 bases from J, the gap between germline ends came to 14 bases. The CDR3 runs to 14 residues. CDR1 and CDR2 from the germline V gene are MNHEY and SVGAGI.

A word on this clone: The same CDR3 arises from other DNA sequences in this sample as well. The chain is built from TRBV30 and TRBJ2-7, with a tentative D call TRBD1 (5 bases). The CDR3 has 13 residues. CDR1 and CDR2 (germline): GTSNPN, SVGIG (reference sequence). V gave up 3 bases and J gave up 2 bases, with 11 bases separating them. The DNA of the CDR3 is TGTGCCTGGAGGGGCAGGGAAGCCTACGAGCAGTACTTC. Its protein product is CAWRGREAYEQYF.

The V call is TRBV28, the J call TRBJ1-4; TRBD1 agrees at 10 bases. Germline trimming cut 7 bases from V and 9 bases from J; bases unmatched to any gene: 11. From germline, CDR1 is MDHEN and CDR2 SYDVKM. The CDR3 loop spans 15 amino acids. The CDR3 spells CASTPGGTGAKKLFF. CDR3 nucleotide sequence: TGTGCCAGCACCCCAGGCGGGACAGGGGCAAAAAAACTGTTTTTT.

Comments on this clone: This may be a read error, as it is one base from a much larger clone. The same CDR3 is also encoded by other DNA sequences in this sample. The J gene is TRBJ2-5, the V gene TRBV7-9; D gene unclear. V dropped 3 bases and J dropped 5 bases, with 4 bases sitting between them. This CDR3 is 11 amino acids long. From germline, CDR1 is SEHNR and CDR2 FQNEAQ (reference sequence). The CDR3 here is CASSFSETQYF. The CDR3 DNA reads TGTGCCAGCAGCTTTTCTGAGACCCAGTACTTC.

The chain employs TRBV7-8 and TRBJ2-1; possible D gene TRBD2, 6 bases. The V and J ends lost 5 bases and 14 bases respectively, with 16 bases between them. This CDR3 comprises 12 residues. Germline CDR1 is SGHVS and CDR2 is FQNEAQ. The CDR3 spells CASSPRLGLEFF. CDR3 nucleotides: TGTGCCAGCAGCCCAAGACTAGGTTTGGAGTTCTTC.

The chain joins TRBV5-1 to TRBJ2-3; 8 nucleotides align to TRBD1. The length of the CDR3 is 15 residues. The germline gives CDR1 SGHRS, CDR2 YFSETQ. The V gene end was trimmed by 4 bases and the J gene end by 1 base; junction bases not matched to a gene: 5. The CDR3 nucleotides are TGCGCCAGCAGCAGTCAGGGGGCGCGCACAGATACGCAGTATTTT. The encoded protein is CASSSQGARTDTQYF.

The sample holds one count of this clone. The rearrangement uses TRBV27 and TRBJ2-3; 8 positions match TRBD1. Germline CDR1 MNHEY, CDR2 SMNVEV (reference sequence). With 5 bases clipped from V and 4 bases from J, the junction kept 5 bases outside the gene matches. This CDR3 has 14 amino acids. The CDR3 bases are TGTGCCAGCAGTCCCCGACAGGGGCCAGATACGCAGTATTTT. This sequence encodes CASSPRQGPDTQYF.

A remark on this clone: This specimen includes other DNA sequences encoding the same CDR3. This chain joins TRBV5-4 and TRBJ1-3; D remains unclear. With 0 bases removed from V and 4 bases from J, the gap between germline ends came to 2 bases. The V gene's germline CDR1 is SGHNT and CDR2 YYREEE (reference sequence). This CDR3 contains 12 residues. The CDR3 nucleotides read TGTGCCAGCAGCTTGGCCGGAAACACCATATATTTT. Translated, it gives CASSLAGNTIYF.

The CDR3, as DNA: TGTGCCAGCAGCTACTCGGGCGGGAACACTGAAGCTTTCTTT. As protein: CASSYSGGNTEAFF. The chain has TRBV7-9 and TRBJ1-1; D uncertain. V lost 4 bases and J 1 base, leaving 10 bases between the germline ends. Germline loops: CDR1 SEHNR, CDR2 FQNEAQ (reference sequence). This CDR3 contains 14 residues.

The chain carries TRBV28 and TRBJ1-2; D is undetermined. The CDR3 is made up of 13 amino acids. Looked up from germline, CDR1 is MDHEN and CDR2 is SYDVKM. Trimming removed 7 bases at V and 2 bases at J, with 11 bases between. In nucleotides, the CDR3 is TGTGCCAGCACTATTGGGAGGAACTATGGCTACACCTTC. This encodes CASTIGRNYGYTF.

The chain joins TRBV5-4 to TRBJ2-7, with D perhaps being TRBD1 or TRBD2 (5 bases each). Germline CDR1 SGHNT, CDR2 YYREEE (reference sequence). This CDR3 spans 18 amino acids. V was clipped by 4 bases and J by 1 base, with 24 bases between them. This CDR3 is CASSPGPWPESTSYEQYF. Here the CDR3 DNA reads TGTGCCAGCAGCCCGGGGCCGTGGCCAGAATCAACGTCCTACGAGCAGTACTTC.

This clone was observed once. The chain is built from TRBV2 and TRBJ2-7; TRBD1 agrees at 10 bases. The germline CDR1 and CDR2 sequences are SNHLY and FYNNEI. The V segment lost 0 bases and the J segment 5 bases; nucleotides outside the gene matches: 7. The CDR3 runs 16 residues. CDR3 loop: CASSEAGRDRGNEQYF. The CDR3 DNA sequence: TGTGCCAGCAGTGAAGCAGGCCGGGACAGGGGAAACGAGCAGTACTTC.

The gene calls are TRBV28 and TRBJ1-1; TRBD1 is a possible D gene (6 bases). The V end lost 10 bases, the J end lost 2 bases, and 17 bases lay between the germline ends. The CDR3 loop spans 14 amino acids. Germline CDR1 reads MDHEN; CDR2 reads SYDVKM. The CDR3 sequence is CAITSGGANTEAFF. CDR3 DNA: TGTGCCATCACCAGTGGGGGGGCTAACACTGAAGCTTTCTTT.

The genes are TRBV11-1 and TRBJ1-1; D possibly corresponds to TRBD1 (5 bases). The CDR3 totals 12 residues. With 5 bases removed from V and 6 bases from J, the gap between germline ends came to 10 bases. CDR1 SGHAT and CDR2 FQDESV come from the germline V gene (reference sequence). The CDR3 DNA is TGTGCCAGCAGCCGCACAGGTCCTGAAGCTTTCTTT. Amino acids: CASSRTGPEAFF.

The rearrangement links TRBV4-3 to TRBJ1-2; D is possibly TRBD1 (5 bases). V was trimmed by 2 bases and J by 3 bases, leaving 10 bases between them. The CDR3 runs to 14 residues. CDR1 and CDR2 (germline): LGHNA, YSLEER. CDR3 in amino acids: CASSQYTGYYGYTF. The CDR3 region has the DNA TGCGCCAGCAGCCAATATACAGGATACTATGGCTACACCTTC.

This clone was counted between two and nine times. The chain recombines TRBV5-1 with TRBJ2-1, with a possible D match to TRBD1 (5 bases). The CDR3 spans 15 residues. The germline V gene has CDR1 SGHRS and CDR2 YFSETQ. V was shortened by 0 bases and J by 5 bases, with 12 bases between the two germline ends. CDR3 protein: CASSLVAGRHNEQFF. CDR3 DNA: TGCGCCAGCAGCTTGGTGGCAGGGCGGCACAATGAGCAGTTCTTC.

The chain carries TRBV5-1 and TRBJ2-3; the D is unclear. The germline gives CDR1 SGHRS, CDR2 YFSETQ. Trimming removed 6 bases at V and 1 base at J, with 15 bases between. The CDR3 extends over 15 amino acids. CDR3 sequence reads: CASKFNPLGTDTQYF. CDR3 DNA: TGCGCCAGCAAGTTTAACCCGCTGGGCACAGATACGCAGTATTTT.

The gene calls are TRBV4-1 and TRBJ2-5, with 9 bases matching TRBD2. CDR1 is MGHRA and CDR2 is YSYEKL in the germline V gene. The CDR3 runs to 18 residues. The trim removed 0 bases at V and 5 bases at J, leaving 13 bases unmatched. The CDR3 is CASSQDRGAGGARETQYF. CDR3 DNA: TGCGCCAGCAGCCAAGATAGGGGCGCGGGAGGGGCCAGGGAGACCCAGTACTTC.

The chain links TRBV7-9 to TRBJ1-2; 8 bases map to TRBD1. Germline V gene sequence: CDR1 SEHNR, CDR2 FQNEAQ (reference sequence). Germline trimming cut 3 bases from V and 6 bases from J; bases unmatched to any gene: 3. This CDR3 has 13 residues. The CDR3 bases are TGTGCCAGCAGCTTTTCGACAGGGGATGGCTACACCTTC. As protein: CASSFSTGDGYTF.

V gene TRBV7-9 combines with J gene TRBJ1-1; no clear D. This CDR3 has 13 amino acids. V dropped 5 bases and J dropped 8 bases, with 15 bases sitting between them. CDR1 and CDR2 from the germline V gene are SEHNR and FQNEAQ (reference sequence). CDR3 sequence: CASSRGAFGEAFF. For the CDR3, the DNA is TGTGCCAGCAGCCGTGGCGCTTTCGGGGAAGCTTTCTTT.

This clone has at least ten counts. The chain uses TRBV9 and TRBJ2-2; D unresolved. The CDR3 sequence is 14 residues long. CDR1 is SGDLS and CDR2 is YYNGEE in the germline V gene. V lost 6 bases and J 8 bases, leaving 17 bases between the germline ends. In nucleotides, the CDR3 is TGTGCCAGCACCCCTAGTGCGGTCGGAGGGGAGCTGTTTTTT. It translates to CASTPSAVGGELFF.